The next 18 T cell receptor beta chains were all read from a single sample in a study of blood T cell repertoires in COVID-19. The assay was immunoSEQ multiplex PCR, and TCRdb's table has in-frame clones only and misses some. The table includes around 250,000 clones, 82% detected once. The source material was peripheral blood. All receptors derive from a woman between 18 and 30 years old with acute or convalescent COVID-19.

V and J are TRBV12-3 or TRBV12-4 and TRBJ1-1, with D maybe TRBD1 (6 bases). Trimming took off 7 bases at V and 1 base at J, with 7 bases between the two ends. The CDR3 extends over 12 amino acids. This chain's CDR3 is CASTRGNTEAFF. Here the CDR3 DNA reads TGTGCCAGCACCAGGGGGAACACTGAAGCTTTCTTT.

The table lists this clone with a count of one. The chain carries TRBV6-2 or TRBV6-3 and TRBJ2-7; possibly TRBD2 for D (6 bases). The CDR3 extends over 14 amino acids. Trimming shortened V by 0 bases and J by 3 bases, and 9 bases separated the two germline ends. The germline V gene encodes CDR1 MNHEY and CDR2 SVGEGT. The CDR3 spells CASSYSPTSYEQYF. The CDR3 DNA follows: TGTGCCAGCAGTTACTCTCCGACTAGCTACGAGCAGTACTTC.

This chain joins TRBV6-2 or TRBV6-3 and TRBJ2-1; 10 bases are a match to TRBD2. This CDR3 contains 18 residues. The V and J ends lost 0 bases and 5 bases, in that order; junction bases with no gene match: 10. Per germline, CDR1 MNHEY and CDR2 SVGEGT. CDR3 sequence (DNA): TGTGCCAGCAGTTACTCGAGCCGACTAGCGGGTCCCAACAATGAGCAGTTCTTC. It specifies CASSYSSRLAGPNNEQFF.

As concerns this clone: In the same sample, other DNA sequences code for this CDR3. The rearrangement links TRBV28 to TRBJ2-7; 10 bases match TRBD1. The germline CDR1 and CDR2 sequences are MDHEN and SYDVKM. This CDR3 has 15 residues. J gave up 1 base and V 4 bases, and 4 bases lay outside the gene matches. CDR3 loop: CASSSPGQGSYEQYF. The CDR3 DNA reads as TGTGCCAGCAGTTCGCCGGGACAGGGGTCCTACGAGCAGTACTTC.

The V gene is TRBV2, the J gene TRBJ1-6; D ambiguous. Germline CDR1 and CDR2: SNHLY and FYNNEI. V shed 3 bases and J shed 16 bases, with 13 bases lying between them. The CDR3 sequence is 12 residues long. As DNA, the CDR3 is TGTGCCAGCAGTGAGCCTAGGACGGGACTCCACTTT. This translates into CASSEPRTGLHF.

The chain joins TRBV5-4 to TRBJ2-5; the match to TRBD1 covers 8 bases. The J segment lost 11 bases and the V segment lost 3 bases, leaving 24 bases of the junction unmatched. The germline V gene has CDR1 SGHNT and CDR2 YYREEE (reference sequence). The CDR3 extends over 18 amino acids. DNA for the CDR3: TGTGCCAGCAGCTCCAGTCCCGGGACAGGAACAAGGGCCGCAGTTCAGTACTTC. It encodes CASSSSPGTGTRAAVQYF.

This rearrangement joins TRBV5-1 to TRBJ1-1; a weak D match, TRBD1 (6 bases). Germline V gene sequence: CDR1 SGHRS, CDR2 YFSETQ. The germline V and J ends were trimmed by 3 bases and 0 bases, with 12 bases remaining between them. The CDR3 is made up of 15 amino acids. The CDR3 bases are TGCGCCAGCAGCTCGACAGGCCCCATGAACACTGAAGCTTTCTTT. This sequence encodes CASSSTGPMNTEAFF.

This chain uses TRBV18 with TRBJ2-7, with TRBD1 matching 8 bases. CDR1 is KGHSH and CDR2 is LQKENI in the germline V gene. Trimming cost V 4 bases and J 5 bases; bases outside gene matches: 7. The CDR3 runs 14 residues. In nucleotides, the CDR3 is TGTGCCAGCTCACTCACAGGGGGAACGGACGAGCAGTACTTC. This sequence encodes CASSLTGGTDEQYF.

The CDR3 protein is CASRNLAGGPTDTQYF. CDR3 DNA: TGTGCCAGCAGAAACTTAGCGGGAGGCCCCACAGATACGCAGTATTTT. The rearrangement links TRBV27 to TRBJ2-3; TRBD2 agrees at 10 bases. V lost 6 bases and J lost 2; bases outside the gene matches: 8. The CDR3 length is 16 residues. Germline V gives CDR1 MNHEY, CDR2 SMNVEV (reference sequence).

CDR3: CASSLGDRPWHF. The CDR3 nucleotides are TGTGCCAGCTCACTCGGGGACAGGCCATGGCATTTT. The V and J genes are TRBV18 and TRBJ1-5; 8 bases map to TRBD1. Looked up from germline, CDR1 is KGHSH and CDR2 is LQKENI. Unmatched junction bases numbered 8, after V lost 4 bases and J lost 15 bases. The CDR3 spans 12 residues.

The genes are TRBV7-9 and TRBJ2-3; 11 nucleotides align to TRBD2. In germline, CDR1 is SEHNR, CDR2 FQNEAQ (reference sequence). J gave up 0 bases and V 5 bases, and 7 bases lay outside the gene matches. The CDR3 length is 17 residues. CDR3 DNA: TGTGCCAGCAGCCCTATTAGCGGGAGGGTTAGCACAGATACGCAGTATTTT. Protein product: CASSPISGRVSTDTQYF. Complete variable domain (other parts from reference TRBV7-9 and TRBJ2-3): DTGVSQNPRHKITKRGQNVTFRCDPISEHNRLYWYRQTLGQGPEFLTYFQNEAQLEKSRLLSDRFSAERPKGSFSTLEIQRTEQGDSAMYLCASSPISGRVSTDTQYFGPGTRLTVL.

Remarks on this clone: Other DNA sequences in this sample translate to the same CDR3. The chain couples TRBV5-8 to TRBJ2-3; D ambiguous. Germline assignment: CDR1 SGHTS and CDR2 YDEGEE. CDR3 size: 14 residues. The V end lost 0 bases, the J end lost 2 bases, and 7 bases lay between the germline ends. In DNA form, the CDR3 reads TGTGCCAGCAGCTTGGGGGCTTCCACAGATACGCAGTATTTT. Its protein product is CASSLGASTDTQYF.

The V and J genes are TRBV28 and TRBJ1-4; a possible D gene is TRBD1 (5 bases). The germline V gene has CDR1 MDHEN and CDR2 SYDVKM. With 6 bases removed from V and 0 bases from J, the gap between germline ends came to 11 bases. CDR3 length equals 15 residues. This CDR3 is CASRSWGATNEKLFF. CDR3 bases: TGTGCCAGCAGATCCTGGGGGGCAACTAATGAAAAACTGTTTTTT.

The V gene is TRBV7-9, the J gene TRBJ2-7; tentatively, D is TRBD1 (6 bases). CDR3 length: 14 amino acids. Trimming shortened V by 5 bases and J by 3 bases, and 14 bases separated the two germline ends. CDR1 and CDR2 (germline): SEHNR, FQNEAQ (reference sequence). CDR3 sequence reads: CASSPQGINYEQYF. DNA for the CDR3: TGTGCCAGCAGCCCACAGGGAATTAACTACGAGCAGTACTTC.

The chain joins TRBV6-4 to TRBJ1-1, with D uncertain. The CDR3 runs to 15 residues. Trimming shortened V by 0 bases and J by 2 bases, and 10 bases separated the two germline ends. Germline V gene lookup returns CDR1 MRHNA and CDR2 SNTAGT. CDR3 in DNA: TGTGCCAGCAGTGACTCGGGCCAGCCAAACACTGAAGCTTTCTTT. Amino acids: CASSDSGQPNTEAFF.

The chain combines TRBV5-1 with TRBJ1-3, with D unclear. Germline CDR1 reads SGHRS; CDR2 reads YFSETQ. The CDR3 length is 15 residues. The germline V and J ends were trimmed by 0 bases and 0 bases, with 7 bases remaining between them. The CDR3 sequence is CASSLAGRSGNTIYF. The CDR3, as DNA: TGCGCCAGCAGCTTGGCTGGGCGCTCTGGAAACACCATATATTTT.

The chain couples TRBV4-3 to TRBJ1-1, with D tentatively TRBD1 (6 bases). CDR3 length: 15 residues. The germline gives CDR1 LGHNA, CDR2 YSLEER. Trimming left V 1 base short and J 0 bases short, with 9 bases between. CDR3 in DNA: TGCGCCAGCAGCCAAGGGACAGCGGTGAACACTGAAGCTTTCTTT. Amino acids: CASSQGTAVNTEAFF.

V is TRBV5-6 and J is TRBJ2-1; D is possibly TRBD1 (5 bases). CDR3 length: 13 amino acids. From germline, CDR1 is SGHDT and CDR2 YYEEEE. V lost 5 bases and J 8 bases, leaving 14 bases between the germline ends. CDR3 nucleotides: TGTGCCAGCAGAAGAAGGGGCTGGGATGAGCAGTTCTTC. Translation: CASRRRGWDEQFF.